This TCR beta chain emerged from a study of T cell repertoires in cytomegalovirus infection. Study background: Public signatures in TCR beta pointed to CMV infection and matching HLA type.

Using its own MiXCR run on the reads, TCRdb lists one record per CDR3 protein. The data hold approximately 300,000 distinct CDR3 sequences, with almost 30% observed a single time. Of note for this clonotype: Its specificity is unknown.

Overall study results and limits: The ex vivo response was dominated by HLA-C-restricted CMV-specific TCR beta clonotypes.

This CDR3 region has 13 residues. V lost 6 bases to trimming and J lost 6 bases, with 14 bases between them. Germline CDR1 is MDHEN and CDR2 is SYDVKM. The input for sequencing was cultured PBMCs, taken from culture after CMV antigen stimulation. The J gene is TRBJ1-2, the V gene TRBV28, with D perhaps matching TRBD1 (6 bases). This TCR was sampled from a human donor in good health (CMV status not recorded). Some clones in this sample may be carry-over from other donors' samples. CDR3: CASRQQGYDGYTF. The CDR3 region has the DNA TGTGCCAGCAGACAACAGGGCTACGATGGCTACACCTTC.